The sequence of this T cell receptor beta chain was determined in a study of cytomegalovirus exposure and HLA in healthy donors. Overall study results and limits: An analysis was carried out later, and it reportedly showed fewer N-insertions in an Asian-associated ancestry cluster than the roughly 700-donor mean. Earlier analysis looked at TCR beta V segments, and most were productive about 90% or about 30% of the time. Later on, a genetic analysis was performed. It linked a missense variant in DCLRE1C with V- and J-gene trimming of TCR beta.

PCR was performed using 60 Vbeta and 13 Jbeta primers. Measured with immunoSEQ multiplex PCR; TCRdb has only the in-frame clones, and not every one. The sample comprises 90,000 to 130,000 clones, 79% of which are singletons, and about 3% rests with the top ten. Nominally healthy donors were sampled, though unrecorded immune exposures were likely. The CDR3 spans 15 residues. Per germline, CDR1 MNHNY and CDR2 SVGAGI (reference sequence). The ends lost 4 bases at V and 7 bases at J; junction bases unmatched: 11. As concerns this clone: Its antigen is not identified.

J is TRBJ1-2 and V is TRBV6-6, with 8 bases aligning to TRBD1. The TCR was taken from a woman younger than 30 in good health and CMV-seropositive. The sequenced sample consisted of PBMCs. CDR3 amino acids: CASSSPDRGMLGYTF. The DNA of the CDR3 is TGTGCCAGCAGTTCCCCTGACAGGGGCATGCTTGGCTACACCTTC.